These 10 T cell receptor beta chains were all obtained from the same sample, sequenced in a study of shared clonotypes between healthy human individuals. This table comes from immunoSEQ multiplex PCR, and its TCRdb copy is limited to in-frame clones, with some not included. Of about 650,000 clones detected, about 95% appear once; the ten largest clones hold approximately 0.1%. The naive CD8 fraction comprised CD45RO-negative cells positively selected for CCR7 and excluded terminally differentiated effector memory CD45RA+ cells. Specimen: naive CD8+ T cells sorted from blood. The receptors were sampled from a woman aged 25 to 39 in good health.

The chain recombines TRBV13 with TRBJ2-1; TRBD2 matches at 8 bases. CDR1 is PRHDT and CDR2 is FYEKMQ in the germline V gene (reference sequence). J gave up 6 bases and V 5 bases, and 9 bases lay outside the gene matches. The length of the CDR3 is 15 residues. The CDR3 reads CASSPGGLGINEQFF. In DNA, the CDR3 is TGTGCCAGCAGCCCCGGGGGACTAGGTATCAATGAGCAGTTCTTC.

The chain couples TRBV9 to TRBJ2-1; no firm D call. Looked up from germline, CDR1 is SGDLS and CDR2 is YYNGEE. The CDR3 length is 13 residues. Trimming took 0 bases from V and 11 from J, leaving 12 bases between them. This CDR3 is CASSVGDTSKQFF. CDR3 DNA: TGTGCCAGCAGCGTAGGTGATACAAGCAAGCAGTTCTTC.

The V call is TRBV7-9, the J call TRBJ2-5; D unresolved. Per germline, CDR1 SEHNR and CDR2 FQNEAQ (reference sequence). V lost 1 base and J lost 5, with 23 bases in between. The CDR3 is 18 amino acids. CDR3 nucleotide sequence: TGTGCCAGCAGCTTAGGGGTCGGGCAAACGGTGCTCGAGGAGACCCAGTACTTC. Its protein product is CASSLGVGQTVLEETQYF.

V usage is TRBV12-2 and J usage is TRBJ1-1; the D call of TRBD1 is as the table states it, not checked on the DNA. TRBV12-2 is shown as a pseudogene. The CDR3 is made up of 16 amino acids. CDR3 bases: TGTGCAAGTCGCTTAGATGAGACAGGGGATTACACTGAAGCTTTCTTT. It codes for CASRLDETGDYTEAFF.

The gene calls are TRBV7-6 and TRBJ2-7; D ambiguous. This CDR3 is 13 amino acids long. CDR1 is SGHVS, CDR2 FNYEAQ, per germline. V lost 4 bases, J lost 1 base, and 8 bases lay in between. The CDR3 region is CASSSSESYEQYF. The CDR3 coding sequence is TGTGCCAGCAGCTCCAGCGAGTCCTACGAGCAGTACTTC.

The V call is TRBV14, the J call TRBJ1-6, with 8 bases matching TRBD1. The V gene end was trimmed by 3 bases and the J gene end by 7 bases; junction bases not matched to a gene: 2. Germline values: CDR1 SGHDN, CDR2 FVKESK. CDR3 length: 14 residues. CDR3 nucleotide sequence: TGTGCCAGCAGCCATCGGACAGGGAATTCACCCCTCCACTTT. Protein: CASSHRTGNSPLHF.

The J gene is TRBJ2-7, the V gene TRBV6-1; 8 bases are shared with TRBD1. The CDR3 spans 15 residues. In germline, CDR1 is MNHNS, CDR2 SASEGT. Trimming at V came to 2 bases and at J to 4 bases, leaving 7 bases not matched to a gene. For the CDR3, the DNA is TGTGCCAGCAGTGAAACAGGGGGGATAGGTTACGAGCAGTACTTC. The encoded protein is CASSETGGIGYEQYF.

This clone occurred once. V and J are TRBV19 and TRBJ2-7, with unresolved D. The V gene lost 5 bases and the J gene lost 4 bases, with 12 bases spanning the gap. The CDR3 contains 13 residues. In germline, CDR1 is LNHDA, CDR2 SQIVND (reference sequence). This CDR3 reads CASSAAPTYEQYF. DNA for the CDR3: TGTGCCAGTAGTGCCGCTCCTACTTACGAGCAGTACTTC.

The rearrangement links TRBV28 to TRBJ2-2; TRBD2 is a possible D gene (6 bases). Germline CDR1 and CDR2: MDHEN and SYDVKM. This CDR3 region has 17 residues. The V and J ends lost 1 base and 3 bases respectively, with 15 bases between them. The CDR3 region has the DNA TGTGCCAGCAGTTTATTGGGCGGGAACCCCCACACCGGGGAGCTGTTTTTT. It yields the protein CASSLLGGNPHTGELFF.

The chain recombines TRBV13 with TRBJ2-7, with 10 bases identical to TRBD2. The CDR3 spans 15 residues. Germline V CDR1 and CDR2: PRHDT, FYEKMQ (reference sequence). V was clipped by 3 bases and J by 6 bases; unmatched bases: 8. CDR3 in amino acids: CASSFLAGAAPEQYF. CDR3 bases: TGTGCCAGCAGCTTTCTAGCGGGAGCGGCGCCCGAGCAGTACTTC.